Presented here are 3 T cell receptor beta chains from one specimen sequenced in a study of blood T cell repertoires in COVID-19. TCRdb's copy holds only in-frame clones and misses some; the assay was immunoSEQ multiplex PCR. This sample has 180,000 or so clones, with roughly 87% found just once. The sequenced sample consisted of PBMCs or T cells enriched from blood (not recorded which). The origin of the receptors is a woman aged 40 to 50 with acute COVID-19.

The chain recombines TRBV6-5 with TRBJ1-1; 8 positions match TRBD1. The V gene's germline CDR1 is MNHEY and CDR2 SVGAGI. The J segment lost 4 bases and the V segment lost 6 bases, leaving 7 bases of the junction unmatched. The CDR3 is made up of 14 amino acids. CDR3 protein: CASRPTGAATEAFF. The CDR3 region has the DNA TGTGCCAGCAGGCCGACAGGGGCGGCCACTGAAGCTTTCTTT.

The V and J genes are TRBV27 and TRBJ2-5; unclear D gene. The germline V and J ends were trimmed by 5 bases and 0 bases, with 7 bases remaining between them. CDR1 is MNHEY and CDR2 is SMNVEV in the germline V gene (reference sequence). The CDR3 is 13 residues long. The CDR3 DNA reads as TGTGCCAGCAGTCCCCCCTACCAAGAGACCCAGTACTTC. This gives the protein CASSPPYQETQYF.

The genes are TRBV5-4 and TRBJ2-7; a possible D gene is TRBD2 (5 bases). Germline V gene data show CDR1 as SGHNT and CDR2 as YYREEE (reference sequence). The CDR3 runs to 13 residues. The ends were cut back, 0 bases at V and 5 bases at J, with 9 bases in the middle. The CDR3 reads CASSLAYGDEQYF. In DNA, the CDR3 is TGTGCCAGCAGCTTGGCTTACGGGGACGAGCAGTACTTC.